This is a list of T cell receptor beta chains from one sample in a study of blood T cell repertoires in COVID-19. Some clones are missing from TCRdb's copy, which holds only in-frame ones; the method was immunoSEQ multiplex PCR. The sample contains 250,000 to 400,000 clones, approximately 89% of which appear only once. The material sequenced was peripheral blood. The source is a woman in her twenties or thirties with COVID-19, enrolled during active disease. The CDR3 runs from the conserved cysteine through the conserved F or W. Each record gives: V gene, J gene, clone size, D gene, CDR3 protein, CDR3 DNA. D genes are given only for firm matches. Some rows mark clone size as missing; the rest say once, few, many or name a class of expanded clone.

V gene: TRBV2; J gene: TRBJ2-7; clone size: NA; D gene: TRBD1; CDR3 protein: CASSDYRGRGSYEQYF; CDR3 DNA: TGTGCCAGCAGTGACTACAGGGGGCGAGGATCCTACGAGCAGTACTTC
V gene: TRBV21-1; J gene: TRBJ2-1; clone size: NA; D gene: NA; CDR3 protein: CASSKGDQGSNEQFF; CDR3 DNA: TGTGCCAGCAGCAAAGGAGACCAGGGGAGCAATGAGCAGTTCTTC
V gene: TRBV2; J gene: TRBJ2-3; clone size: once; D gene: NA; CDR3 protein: CASSGTNDYTDTQYF; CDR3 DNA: TGTGCCAGCAGTGGGACTAATGACTACACAGATACGCAGTATTTT
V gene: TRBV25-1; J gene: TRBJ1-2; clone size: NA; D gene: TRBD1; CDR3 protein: CASSKQGNGYTF; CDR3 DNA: TGTGCCAGCAGTAAACAGGGGAATGGCTACACCTTC
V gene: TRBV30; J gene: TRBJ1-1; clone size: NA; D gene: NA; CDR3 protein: CAWSVFRGTEAFF; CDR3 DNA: TGTGCCTGGAGTGTCTTCAGGGGCACTGAAGCTTTCTTT
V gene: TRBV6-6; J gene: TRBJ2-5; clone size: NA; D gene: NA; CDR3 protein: CASSYLAAGDQYF; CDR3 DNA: TGTGCCAGCAGTTATTTGGCGGCTGGTGACCAGTACTTC
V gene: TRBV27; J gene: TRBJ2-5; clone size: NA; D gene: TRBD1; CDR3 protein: CASSYGQGGETQYF; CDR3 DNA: TGTGCCAGCAGTTACGGACAGGGTGGAGAGACCCAGTACTTC
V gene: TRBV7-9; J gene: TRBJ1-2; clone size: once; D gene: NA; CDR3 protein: CASSLDHRGSGVGYTF; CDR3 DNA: TGTGCCAGCAGCTTAGATCATCGGGGAAGCGGAGTGGGCTACACCTTC
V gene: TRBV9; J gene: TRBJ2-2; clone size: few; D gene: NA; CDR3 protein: CASSVYGEGELFF; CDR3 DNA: TGTGCCAGCAGCGTATATGGAGAGGGGGAGCTGTTTTTT
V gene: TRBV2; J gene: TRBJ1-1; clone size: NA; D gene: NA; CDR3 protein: CASSEAEAEAFF; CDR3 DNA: TGTGCCAGCAGTGAAGCGGAGGCTGAAGCTTTCTTT
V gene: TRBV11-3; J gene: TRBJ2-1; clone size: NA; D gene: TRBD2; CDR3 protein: CASSLQLAGSLEQFF; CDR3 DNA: TGTGCCAGCAGCTTACAACTAGCGGGAAGCTTGGAGCAGTTCTTC
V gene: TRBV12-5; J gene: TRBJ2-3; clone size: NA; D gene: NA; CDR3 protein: CASASPVGGLQGTDTQYF; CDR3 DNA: TGTGCTAGTGCCTCCCCCGTGGGGGGGCTTCAAGGGACAGATACGCAGTATTTT
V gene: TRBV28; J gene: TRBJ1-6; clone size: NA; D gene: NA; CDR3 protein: CASSQGVGSPLHF; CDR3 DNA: TGTGCCAGCAGTCAGGGTGTGGGATCACCCCTCCACTTT